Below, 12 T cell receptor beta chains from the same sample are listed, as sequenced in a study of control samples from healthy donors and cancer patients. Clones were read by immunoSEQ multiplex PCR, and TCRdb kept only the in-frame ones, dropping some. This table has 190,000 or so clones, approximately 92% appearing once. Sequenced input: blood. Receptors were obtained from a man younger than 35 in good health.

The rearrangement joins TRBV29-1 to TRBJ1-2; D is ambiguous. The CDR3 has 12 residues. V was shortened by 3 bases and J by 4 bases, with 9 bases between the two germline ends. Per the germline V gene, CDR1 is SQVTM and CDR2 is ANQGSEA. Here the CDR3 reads CSVDRQAYGYTF. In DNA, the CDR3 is TGCAGCGTTGATAGGCAGGCCTATGGCTACACCTTC.

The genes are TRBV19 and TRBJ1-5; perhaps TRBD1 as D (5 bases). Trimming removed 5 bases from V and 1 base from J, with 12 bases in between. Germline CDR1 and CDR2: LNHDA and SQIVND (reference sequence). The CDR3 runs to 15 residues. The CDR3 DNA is TGTGCCAGTAGTTGGCAGGGAGGGAGCAATCAGCCCCAGCATTTT. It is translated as CASSWQGGSNQPQHF.

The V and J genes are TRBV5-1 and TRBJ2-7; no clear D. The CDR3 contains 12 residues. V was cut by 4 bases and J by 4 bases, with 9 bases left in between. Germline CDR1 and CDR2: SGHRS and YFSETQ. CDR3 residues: CASSRQDYEQYF. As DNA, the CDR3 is TGCGCCAGCAGCAGACAAGATTACGAGCAGTACTTC.

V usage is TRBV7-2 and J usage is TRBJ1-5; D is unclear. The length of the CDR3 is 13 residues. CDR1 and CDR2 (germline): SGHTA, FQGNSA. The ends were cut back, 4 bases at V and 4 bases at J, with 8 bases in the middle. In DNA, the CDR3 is TGTGCCAGCAGCTACCGGGAAAATCAGCCCCAGCATTTT. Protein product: CASSYRENQPQHF.

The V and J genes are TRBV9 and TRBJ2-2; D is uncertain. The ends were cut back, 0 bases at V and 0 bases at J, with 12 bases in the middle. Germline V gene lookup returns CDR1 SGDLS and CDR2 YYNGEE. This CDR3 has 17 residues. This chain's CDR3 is CASSVALSHSNTGELFF. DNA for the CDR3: TGTGCCAGCAGCGTAGCTCTCTCCCACTCGAACACCGGGGAGCTGTTTTTT.

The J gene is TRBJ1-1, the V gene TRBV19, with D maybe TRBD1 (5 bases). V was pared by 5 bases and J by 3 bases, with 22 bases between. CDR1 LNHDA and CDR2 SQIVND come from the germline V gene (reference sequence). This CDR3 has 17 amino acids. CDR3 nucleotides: TGTGCCAGTAGTCGATTCGGAAGGACACAAACCTACACTGAAGCTTTCTTT. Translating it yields CASSRFGRTQTYTEAFF.

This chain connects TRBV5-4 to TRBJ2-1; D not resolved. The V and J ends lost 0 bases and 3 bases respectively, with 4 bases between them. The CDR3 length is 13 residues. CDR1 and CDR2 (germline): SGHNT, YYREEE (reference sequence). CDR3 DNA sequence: TGTGCCAGCAGCTTGGCGAGCTACAATGAGCAGTTCTTC. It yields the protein CASSLASYNEQFF.

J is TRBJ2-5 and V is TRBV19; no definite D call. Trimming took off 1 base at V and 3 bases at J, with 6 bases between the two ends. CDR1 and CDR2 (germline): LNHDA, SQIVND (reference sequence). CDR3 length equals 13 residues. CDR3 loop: CASSIASKETQYF. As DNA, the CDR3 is TGTGCCAGTAGTATAGCCTCGAAAGAGACCCAGTACTTC.

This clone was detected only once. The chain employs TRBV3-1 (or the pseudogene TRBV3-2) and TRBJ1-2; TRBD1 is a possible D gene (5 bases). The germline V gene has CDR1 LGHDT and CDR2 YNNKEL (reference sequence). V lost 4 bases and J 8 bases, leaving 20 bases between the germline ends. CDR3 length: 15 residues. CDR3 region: CASSPMSGDKGGYTF. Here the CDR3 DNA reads TGTGCCAGCAGCCCTATGTCGGGGGATAAAGGGGGCTACACCTTC.

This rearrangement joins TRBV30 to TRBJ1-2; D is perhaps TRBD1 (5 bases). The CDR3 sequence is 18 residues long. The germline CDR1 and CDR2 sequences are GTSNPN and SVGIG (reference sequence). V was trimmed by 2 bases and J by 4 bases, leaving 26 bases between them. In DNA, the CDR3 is TGTGCCTGGAGTACCCGACCGGGACGAAGCTTGTTTGGCTATGGCTACACCTTC. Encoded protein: CAWSTRPGRSLFGYGYTF.

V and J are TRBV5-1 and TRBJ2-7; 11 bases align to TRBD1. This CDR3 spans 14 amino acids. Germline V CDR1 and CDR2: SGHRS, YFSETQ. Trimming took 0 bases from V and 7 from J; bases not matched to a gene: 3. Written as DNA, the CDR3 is TGCGCCAGCAGCTTGGGGACAGGGGGCAAGGAGCAGTACTTC. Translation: CASSLGTGGKEQYF.

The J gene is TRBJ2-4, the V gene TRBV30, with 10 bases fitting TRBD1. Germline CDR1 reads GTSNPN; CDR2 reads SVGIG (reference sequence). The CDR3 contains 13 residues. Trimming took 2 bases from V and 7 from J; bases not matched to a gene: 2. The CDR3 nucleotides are TGTGCCTGGAGTCCGGGACAGGGGAACATTCAGTACTTC. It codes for CAWSPGQGNIQYF.